This TCR beta chain appears in the sequencing data of a study of PD-L1 blockade in urothelial cancer. Study information: Patients initiated atezolizumab in about 2014 at 1,200 mg intravenously every 3 weeks. Blood analysis occurred 3 weeks (second dose) and 6 weeks after treatment start. Bladder-origin urothelial cancer in males covered about nine tenths of the roughly 30 patients.

Assay used: immunoSEQ multiplex PCR; TCRdb lists only in-frame clones, some missing. Among tens of thousands of clones listed, 84% were seen once. V was pared by 4 bases and J by 3 bases, with 9 bases of the junction left unmatched. This CDR3 has 16 amino acids. CDR1 is LNHNV and CDR2 is YYDKDF in the germline V gene (reference sequence). The chain links TRBV15 to TRBJ2-1; 7 nucleotides match TRBD1. This TCR came from a man between 65 and 79 years old with urothelial cancer. The sequencing used PBMCs, collected around atezolizumab (anti-PD-L1) treatment. The CDR3 sequence is CATSTVTGWGYNEQFF. DNA for the CDR3: TGTGCCACCAGCACCGTGACAGGGTGGGGCTACAATGAGCAGTTCTTC.